These T cell receptor beta chains were read from a single sample in a study of monozygotic twins with inflammatory bowel disease. Reprocessing the 5' RACE reads, TCRdb reports a single entry for every CDR3 protein and omits DNA. The sample includes over 200,000 distinct CDR3 sequences. Sequencing was performed on blood. The source is a human donor with ulcerative colitis or Crohn's disease, or a healthy co-twin of an affected twin (not recorded which). Each CDR3 is given with its conserved first and last residue. Expanded clones get a size class; other rows say once, few or many, or leave the size out.

CDR3 length	V gene	J gene	clone size	CDR3 protein
13	TRBV7-9	TRBJ1-2	-	CASSGLVSAGYTF
13	TRBV4-2	TRBJ2-7	medium-sized	CASSQDGGHSQYF
14	TRBV5-6	TRBJ2-5	-	CASSYPDRRDKLYF
16	TRBV7-9	TRBJ2-7	-	CASSMPSDRTTYEQYF
14	TRBV7-2	TRBJ2-3	-	CASSLRTAAQAQYF
16	TRBV19	TRBJ2-5	-	CASSRNPEGPWETQYF
12	TRBV30	TRBJ2-1	-	CASSTGGNEQFF
14	TRBV20-1	TRBJ1-5	-	CSARGDSHNQPQHF
16	TRBV5-1	TRBJ2-1	-	CASSLGLAGGSNEQFF
11	TRBV28	TRBJ2-5	-	CASSSDLSQYF
15	TRBV6-2/TRBV6-3	TRBJ2-7	-	CASSSGGSPSYEQYF
14	TRBV5-1	TRBJ1-1	-	CASSLEGSLFEAFF
13	TRBV7-2	TRBJ2-7	-	CASSRDRPYEQYF
13	TRBV27	TRBJ2-5	-	CASSALGLETQYF
13	TRBV2	TRBJ1-4	-	CAGLGRGGEKLFF
14	TRBV20-1	TRBJ2-3	-	CSARDPPSTDTQYF
12	TRBV20-1	TRBJ2-5	-	CSARVYQETQYF